This T cell receptor beta chain appears in the sequencing data of a study of cytomegalovirus exposure and HLA in healthy donors. Study context: Of 300 to 450 genotyped donors, around 76% clustered with self-reported Caucasian donors.

The ends lost 4 bases at V and 1 base at J; junction bases unmatched: 5. Germline values: CDR1 LGHNA, CDR2 YSLEER. The CDR3 length is 15 residues. A remark on this clone: Its cognate antigen is unknown.

Primers included in the PCR were 60 Vbeta and 13 Jbeta primers. This table comes from immunoSEQ multiplex PCR, and its TCRdb copy is limited to in-frame clones, with some not included. Altogether around 150,000 clones are present, about three quarters being singletons, with the ten largest covering approximately 2.8%. Overall study findings and caveats: Most observed TCR sequences were rare, whereas some public TCRs were detected in many donors. One variant, a missense change in DCLRE1C, was linked in a later analysis to TCR beta V- and J-gene trimming. The authors enumerated over 150 TCR beta chains as linked to cytomegalovirus.

This TCR was sampled from a woman aged 25-40 years in good health and CMV-seronegative. The sequenced sample consisted of PBMCs. J is TRBJ2-7 and V is TRBV4-3; 9 bases line up with TRBD1. The CDR3: CASSLDRGDSYEQYF. The CDR3 bases are TGCGCCAGCAGCCTAGACAGGGGGGATTCCTACGAGCAGTACTTC.